This TCR beta chain was found in a study of tumor and adjacent non-tumor tissue in lung cancer listed by TCRdb under 2018. The study in broad terms: Patients with adenocarcinoma (12), squamous cell carcinoma (2) and small cell lung cancer (1) were included in the cohort. The roughly 15 enrolled patients, of whom approximately 10 were men and 5 were women, were aged about 30 to 80 years and were diagnosed with TNM stage I to III disease. In total, sequencing yielded approximately 130,000,000 productive TCRbeta reads, which works out to an average of about 4 million reads per sample. Using bulk TCRbeta repertoires from approximately 15 lung cancer patients, the study set lung tumor tissue side by side with matched distant non-tumor lung tissue. TCRbeta CDR3 sequencing was performed on about 30 paired specimens, with one tumor sample and one normal lung sample collected per patient. Findings and caveats that apply to the study as a whole: TCR diversity was significantly higher in younger patients, and greater tumor TCR diversity was associated with shorter overall survival and shorter disease-free survival. Only around 15 patients were included in the cohort, and the need for larger samples and more detailed clinical data was noted by the authors. Peripheral blood was not sequenced, so blood TCRbeta repertoires in these lung cancer patients were not examined. Neither the sequencing platform nor unique molecular identifiers are mentioned in the methods. The top 100 clones accounted for a significantly larger cumulative portion of the repertoire in normal lung than in tumor tissue. Tumor tissue showed significantly greater TCR diversity (inverse Simpson) than normal lung tissue (around 450 vs 150, P = 0.0075, Mann-Whitney U test).

RNA was isolated from bulk unsorted tissue, and RNA quality was assessed with a NanoDrop ND-1000 and an Agilent 2100. Newly diagnosed lung cancer patients without prior chemotherapy who had been admitted for thoracic surgery in China between August and November 2014 were enrolled as donors. Patients who had received previous radiotherapy or chemotherapy, or who had another concurrent cancer, were excluded from the study. Surgical tissue pieces of roughly 1-2.2 cm3 were preserved in RNAlater solution and stored at -80 °C until use. This clonotype was picked up many times. No antigen is known for it. No much larger clone is present one base from it, and per-base qualities are unavailable. The method was multiplex PCR. Sequencing was performed on an Illumina HiSeq 2500. TCRbeta libraries were constructed through three rounds of nested PCR with primers (Table S4) according to protocols adapted from ARM-PCR. Before sequencing, PCR products in the 200-500 bp range were cut out of the gel and cleaned up using the QIAquick gel extraction kit. The authors' analysis ran thus. Trimmomatic was used to clean the reads, FLASH merged the cleaned reads into complete CDR3 sequences, and MiTCR assigned the sequences to V(D)J germline segments. Clonal diversity was computed as the inverse Simpson's index with VDJtools. In-frame sequences without a premature stop codon were defined as productive reads. TCRdb reanalyzed the raw reads on its own, using fastp at Q25 for trimming and MiXCR for clone calling, and kept in-frame beta chains. Merged by CDR3 protein, the rows form single entries marked with the most common genes and DNA. The V and J calls follow TCRdb's processing rather than the paper's. This sample holds approximately 90,000 distinct CDR3 sequences; roughly three fifths were observed only once. The top ten clonotypes cover around 16% of the sample.

The source is a man in his 70s with non-small cell lung cancer. Sequenced sample: lung tumor tissue.

The CDR3 here reads CSKREDNYGYTF. The DNA is as follows: TGCAGTAAAAGGGAGGATAACTATGGCTACACCTTC. Here the chain combines TRBV20-1 and TRBJ1-2; the D segment cannot be called with confidence. The CDR1 and CDR2 encoded by the germline V gene (reference sequence) are DFQATT and SNEGSKA. V is shortened by 8 bases, J by 1 base, and the region joining them spans 11 bases. Inclusive of the bounding cysteine and phenylalanine, the CDR3 is 12 residues long. The DNA shown is the 36-base CDR3, in frame from base 1.